These 12 T cell receptor beta chains came from one sample sequenced in a study of cytomegalovirus exposure and HLA in healthy donors. PCR used 60 Vbeta primers and 13 Jbeta primers. Data came from immunoSEQ multiplex PCR; TCRdb stores just in-frame clones and leaves some out. The repertoire holds 150,000 to 200,000 clones, more than 75% seen once, with approximately 1.4% in the top ten. Sequenced material: PBMCs. Every receptor here comes from a woman aged 50 to 65 in good health and CMV-seronegative.

This sequence joins TRBV15 and TRBJ1-2, with D unclear. Germline V gene lookup returns CDR1 LNHNV and CDR2 YYDKDF (reference sequence). V was trimmed by 0 bases and J by 3 bases, leaving 5 bases between them. This CDR3 comprises 13 residues. In nucleotides, the CDR3 is TGTGCCACCAGCAGAGACGAGGACTATGGCTACACCTTC. This sequence encodes CATSRDEDYGYTF.

J is TRBJ2-7 and V is TRBV6-1; possible D gene TRBD1, 5 bases. Trimming shortened V by 7 bases and J by 3 bases, and 13 bases separated the two germline ends. The CDR3 totals 13 residues. Per the germline V gene, CDR1 is MNHNS and CDR2 is SASEGT. The CDR3 nucleotides read TGTGCCAGCACCCCCAGGGCCTACTACGAGCAGTACTTC. Its translation is CASTPRAYYEQYF.

This clone was detected once. CDR3 sequence: CASSQVVGVEQYF. In nucleotides, the CDR3 is TGCGCCAGCAGCCAAGTAGTCGGGGTCGAGCAGTACTTC. The rearrangement links TRBV4-3 to TRBJ2-7, with TRBD2 as a possible D gene (5 bases). Deletions cut 1 base from V and 6 bases from J, with 10 bases between. Germline V gene sequence: CDR1 LGHNA, CDR2 YSLEER. This CDR3 region has 13 residues.

The chain couples TRBV27 to TRBJ2-3, with TRBD2 matching over 8 bases. V trimming: 2 bases; J trimming: 3 bases; junction bases outside the gene matches: 10. The CDR3 contains 17 residues. Per the germline V gene, CDR1 is MNHEY and CDR2 is SMNVEV (reference sequence). CDR3 protein: CASSLRTRGGETDTQYF. The DNA for the CDR3 is TGTGCCAGCAGTTTAAGGACACGGGGGGGGGAGACAGATACGCAGTATTTT.

This clone was seen a handful of times. The chain carries TRBV7-2 and TRBJ1-2; D is undetermined. CDR3 length equals 14 residues. With 5 bases removed from V and 0 bases from J, the gap between germline ends came to 10 bases. Germline V gene lookup returns CDR1 SGHTA and CDR2 FQGNSA. The CDR3 nucleotides read TGTGCCAGCAGCCTTGACACAGCTAACTATGGCTACACCTTC. It encodes CASSLDTANYGYTF.

This CDR3 reads CATSTLTLIADTQYF. CDR3 bases: TGTGCCACCAGCACTCTGACTCTCATCGCAGATACGCAGTATTTT. This rearrangement joins TRBV15 to TRBJ2-3; D remains ambiguous. Trimming shortened V by 4 bases and J by 4 bases, and 15 bases separated the two germline ends. The CDR3 is made up of 15 amino acids. From germline, CDR1 is LNHNV and CDR2 YYDKDF (reference sequence).

The chain uses TRBV4-2 and TRBJ1-2; possibly TRBD1 for D (6 bases). In germline, CDR1 is LGHNA, CDR2 YNFKEQ. The CDR3 loop spans 15 amino acids. Trimming stripped 4 bases from V and 2 bases from J, with 14 bases between. The CDR3 sequence is CASSPPGTRNYGYTF. CDR3 DNA sequence: TGTGCCAGCAGCCCACCCGGGACACGGAACTATGGCTACACCTTC.

This clone was counted between two and nine times. The gene calls are TRBV7-6 and TRBJ1-2; 11 nucleotides match TRBD1. The germline gives CDR1 SGHVS, CDR2 FNYEAQ. The length of the CDR3 is 15 residues. The J segment lost 4 bases and the V segment lost 1 base, leaving 2 bases of the junction unmatched. CDR3 amino acids: CASSLGTGGTYGYTF. Here the CDR3 DNA reads TGTGCCAGCAGCTTAGGGACAGGGGGCACCTATGGCTACACCTTC.

Only a few counts were recorded for this clone. The chain is built from TRBV19 and TRBJ1-5, with D perhaps TRBD1 (6 bases). Trimming removed 8 bases from V and 3 bases from J, with 11 bases in between. CDR1 and CDR2 from the germline V gene are LNHDA and SQIVND (reference sequence). CDR3 length equals 13 residues. The CDR3 protein is CASCRDNNQPQHF. DNA for the CDR3: TGTGCCAGTTGCCGGGACAACAATCAGCCCCAGCATTTT. The full variable domain, with the rest looked up from reference TRBV19 and TRBJ1-5, is DGGITQSPKYLFRKEGQNVTLSCEQNLNHDAMYWYRQDPGQGLRLIYYSQIVNDFQKGDIAEGYSVSREKKESFPLTVTSAQKNPTAFYLCASCRDNNQPQHFGDGTRLSIL.

The chain uses TRBV5-1 and TRBJ2-7; unclear D gene. CDR3 length equals 13 residues. V shed 0 bases and J shed 1 base, with 5 bases lying between them. Germline CDR1 and CDR2: SGHRS and YFSETQ. CDR3: CASSLAPSYEQYF. CDR3 in DNA: TGCGCCAGCAGCTTGGCCCCTTCCTACGAGCAGTACTTC.

The V gene is TRBV4-1, the J gene TRBJ2-2, with a possible D match to TRBD2 (6 bases). Germline-derived CDR1 and CDR2 are MGHRA and YSYEKL. Deletions cut 2 bases from V and 2 bases from J, with 9 bases between. This CDR3 comprises 15 residues. The CDR3 loop reads CASSQPTRNTGELFF. The CDR3 DNA sequence: TGCGCCAGCAGCCAACCGACTAGAAACACCGGGGAGCTGTTTTTT.

This chain uses TRBV28 with TRBJ1-1, with D perhaps matching TRBD1 (6 bases). The germline V gene encodes CDR1 MDHEN and CDR2 SYDVKM. This CDR3 has 15 residues. Trimming removed 2 bases at V and 7 bases at J, with 17 bases between. The chain's CDR3 is CASSLGGGRRIEAFF. DNA for the CDR3: TGTGCCAGCAGTTTAGGGGGGGGGCGTAGGATTGAAGCTTTCTTT.